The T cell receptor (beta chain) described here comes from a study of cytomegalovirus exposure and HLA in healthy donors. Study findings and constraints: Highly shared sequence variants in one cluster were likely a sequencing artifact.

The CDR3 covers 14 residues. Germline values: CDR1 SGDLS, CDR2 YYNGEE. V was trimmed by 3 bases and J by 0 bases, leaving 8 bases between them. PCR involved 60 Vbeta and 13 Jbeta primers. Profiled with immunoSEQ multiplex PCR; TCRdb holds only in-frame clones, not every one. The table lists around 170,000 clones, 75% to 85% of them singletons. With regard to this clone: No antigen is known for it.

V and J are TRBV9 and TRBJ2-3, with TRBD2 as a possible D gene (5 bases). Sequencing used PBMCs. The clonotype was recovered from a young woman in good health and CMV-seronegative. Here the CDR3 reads CASSGRGSTDTQYF. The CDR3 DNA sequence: TGTGCCAGCAGCGGTCGGGGTAGCACAGATACGCAGTATTTT.